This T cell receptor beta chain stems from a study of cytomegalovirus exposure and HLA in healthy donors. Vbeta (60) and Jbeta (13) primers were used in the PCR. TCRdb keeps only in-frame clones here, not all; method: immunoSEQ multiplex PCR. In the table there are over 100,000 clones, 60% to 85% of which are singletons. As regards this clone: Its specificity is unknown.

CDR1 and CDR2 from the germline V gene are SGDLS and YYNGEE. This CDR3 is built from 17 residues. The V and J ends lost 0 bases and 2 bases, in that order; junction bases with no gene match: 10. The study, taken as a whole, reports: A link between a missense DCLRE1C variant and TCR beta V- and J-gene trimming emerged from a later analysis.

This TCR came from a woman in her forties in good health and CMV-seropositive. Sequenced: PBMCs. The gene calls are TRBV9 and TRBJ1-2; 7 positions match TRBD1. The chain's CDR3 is CASSVEGGAIPNYGYTF. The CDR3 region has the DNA TGTGCCAGCAGCGTAGAAGGGGGCGCGATCCCAAACTATGGCTACACCTTC.